The clone carrying this T cell receptor beta chain has a handful of counts. Between the trimmed V and J ends, which lost 6 bases and 1 base, there was a span of 9 bases. Germline V gene data show CDR1 as MNHEY and CDR2 as SVGAGI. The CDR3 extends over 13 amino acids. Under the authors' procedure: Nucleated cell number was recorded as an estimate derived from reference gene primer amplification. TCRdb keeps only in-frame clones here, not all; method: immunoSEQ multiplex PCR. That table gives V, J and clone size, and the DNA gave D and trimming. The sample has a few hundred thousand clones, roughly four fifths seen once; the top ten hold around 16%. This sample was taken from a study of blood T cell repertoires in COVID-19. About the research overall: The origin of the acute and convalescent COVID-19 samples was the United States, Italy and Spain.

This chain uses TRBV6-5 with TRBJ1-1; no definite D call. The sample consisted of peripheral blood. This clonotype was sampled from a person between 65 and 79 years old with COVID-19, enrolled during active disease. The CDR3 sequence is CASRWTENTEAFF. CDR3 in DNA: TGTGCCAGCAGATGGACTGAGAACACTGAAGCTTTCTTT.